This entry lists 14 T cell receptor beta chains sequenced from one sample in a study of blood T cells in healthy people across ages. Sample-barcoded 5' priming and a J-beta primer mix drove a second PCR of about 6 to 12 cycles. TCRdb re-called the 5' RACE reads with MiXCR, one entry per CDR3 protein. The data hold about 670,000 distinct CDR3 sequences, with about 51% observed a single time. The sequenced sample consisted of blood. The receptors come from a woman older than 75 in good health.

As to this clonotype: A junction boundary mismatches the germline segment, possibly from a read error. The chain has TRBV12-3 or TRBV12-4 and TRBJ2-1; D is uncertain. Matching the DNA end better, TRBJ2-7 makes the J call doubtful. This CDR3 has 15 amino acids. CDR3 sequence (DNA): TGTGTCAGCAGCCCCACCCTTGGATCCTACAATGAGCAGTACTTC. Protein: CVSSPTLGSYNEQYF.

Notes on this clonotype: A single base separates this from a much larger clone, so it may be a read error. The chain combines TRBV12-3 or TRBV12-4 with TRBJ2-3; D not resolved. The V gene lost 2 bases and the J gene lost 10 bases, with 16 bases spanning the gap. This CDR3 is built from 14 residues. CDR3 protein: CASSLQIRQNAQYF. For the CDR3, the DNA is TGTGCCAGCAGTTTACAAATCCGGCAAAATGCGCAGTATTTT.

In this sample, this clonotype turned up a few times. The chain is built from TRBV12-3 or TRBV12-4 and TRBJ2-3; TRBD2 might be the D (6 bases). This CDR3 has 16 residues. The V and J ends lost 4 bases and 3 bases respectively, with 17 bases between them. CDR3 sequence: CASSYVGGARTDTQYF. Here the CDR3 DNA reads TGTGCCAGCAGTTATGTTGGAGGGGCGCGGACAGATACGCAGTATTTT.

About this clonotype: A much larger clone differs from this one at a single base, so this may be a read error. The rearrangement links TRBV29-1 to TRBJ2-7; 9 bases map to TRBD2. V was clipped by 7 bases and J by 5 bases; unmatched bases: 12. The CDR3 extends over 14 amino acids. Germline CDR1 and CDR2: SQVTM and ANQGSEA. CDR3 sequence: CSAEATSGSDEQYF. DNA for the CDR3: TGCAGCGCTGAGGCGACTAGCGGATCCGACGAGCAGTACTTC.

This chain connects TRBV10-3 to TRBJ1-2; a weak D match, TRBD1 (5 bases). In germline, CDR1 is ENHRY, CDR2 SYGVKD. The V end was cut by 2 bases, the J end by 6 bases, with 13 bases between. CDR3 size: 14 residues. In nucleotides, the CDR3 is TGTGCCATCAGTGAGGATCAGGGAAATGATGGCTACACCTTC. This translates into CAISEDQGNDGYTF.

This clonotype was seen ten or more times. The gene calls are TRBV12-3 or TRBV12-4 and TRBJ2-3; 7 positions match TRBD2. The junction had 8 bases not matched to a gene; V was cut back by 3 bases and J by 5 bases. This CDR3 has 15 residues. The CDR3 loop reads CASSFGQSGVDTQYF. CDR3 coding DNA: TGTGCCAGCAGTTTCGGTCAGAGCGGGGTAGATACGCAGTATTTT.

At least ten counts were recorded for this clonotype. This chain connects TRBV29-1 to TRBJ1-2; D is possibly TRBD1 (5 bases). The V end was cut by 1 base, the J end by 4 bases, with 16 bases between. This CDR3 region has 15 residues. Germline loops: CDR1 SQVTM, CDR2 ANQGSEA. The CDR3 DNA reads TGCAGCGTTGAAGGAGGGGCCGGCCCTTTCTATGGCTACACCTTC. This encodes CSVEGGAGPFYGYTF.

The table lists this clonotype with many counts. This CDR3 is CSATSGRTFSYEQYF. The CDR3 nucleotides read TGCAGTGCTACTAGCGGGAGGACGTTCTCCTACGAGCAGTACTTC. The J gene is TRBJ2-7, the V gene TRBV20-1, with 11 bases identical to TRBD2. The CDR3 covers 15 residues. V lost 4 bases and J lost 0; bases outside the gene matches: 5. Germline-derived CDR1 and CDR2 are DFQATT and SNEGSKA (reference sequence).

The chain carries TRBV12-3 or TRBV12-4 and TRBJ2-1; 9 nucleotides line up with TRBD2. The J segment lost 12 bases and the V segment lost 6 bases, leaving 9 bases of the junction unmatched. The CDR3 is 13 residues long. CDR3 residues: CASRSPGLARQFF. The CDR3 DNA reads as TGTGCCAGCAGGTCCCCGGGACTAGCAAGGCAGTTCTTC.

This clonotype was detected a few times. The chain is built from TRBV21-1 and TRBJ2-3; no DNA check was done on the table's D call, TRBD1. TRBV21-1 is given as a pseudogene. The CDR3 runs 16 residues. CDR3 loop: CASIDTGGDPRDTQYF. The CDR3 DNA reads TGTGCCAGCATCGACACCGGGGGCGACCCAAGAGATACGCAGTATTTT.

This chain uses TRBV5-1 with TRBJ1-1; TRBD1 agrees at 8 bases. CDR3 length: 15 amino acids. Germline assignment: CDR1 SGHRS and CDR2 YFSETQ. J gave up 4 bases and V 3 bases, and 8 bases lay outside the gene matches. CDR3 residues: CASSYPHRGSTEAFF. The CDR3 DNA is TGCGCCAGCAGCTACCCCCACAGGGGGAGCACTGAAGCTTTCTTT.

The genes are TRBV28 and TRBJ1-4, with TRBD1 matching over 12 bases. This CDR3 comprises 15 residues. Trimming cost V 6 bases and J 13 bases; bases outside gene matches: 12. Germline loops: CDR1 MDHEN, CDR2 SYDVKM. The CDR3 reads CASRQGQGATLGLFF. CDR3 coding DNA: TGTGCCAGCAGGCAGGGACAGGGGGCGACCTTGGGACTGTTTTTT.

A word on this clonotype: Given a much more abundant clone one base away, this may be a read error. The J gene is TRBJ2-7, the V gene TRBV20-1; 7 bases line up with TRBD2. J was trimmed by 6 bases and V by 6 bases; bases with no gene match: 14. Per germline, CDR1 DFQATT and CDR2 SNEGSKA (reference sequence). The CDR3 spans 14 residues. CDR3 sequence: CSALTGGRGAEQYF. For the CDR3, the DNA is TGCAGTGCGTTGACTGGCGGGAGAGGTGCCGAGCAGTACTTC.

This chain links TRBV20-1 with TRBJ2-7; tentatively, D is TRBD2 (5 bases). Near its end, the DNA agrees better with TRBJ2-4, so the J call may be wrong. From germline, CDR1 is DFQATT and CDR2 SNEGSKA (reference sequence). There are 14 residues in the CDR3. Here the CDR3 reads CSARVEGTKNIQYF. The CDR3, as DNA: TGCAGTGCTAGAGTCGAGGGAACCAAAAACATTCAGTACTTC.